One T cell receptor beta chain is described in this entry. The data originate from a study of blood T cell repertoires in COVID-19. Study in general: The United States, Italy and Spain supplied acute and convalescent COVID-19 samples.

Only in-frame clones appear in the TCRdb table, and some are missing; sequencing was by immunoSEQ multiplex PCR. Of about 480,000 clones detected, about 89% appear once; the ten largest clones hold roughly 4%. The CDR3 covers 15 residues. The junction had 5 bases not matched to a gene; V was cut back by 7 bases and J by 7 bases. Germline V lookup: CDR1 SNHLY, CDR2 FYNNEI. This TCR derives from a young woman with acute or convalescent COVID-19. This chain connects TRBV2 to TRBJ2-1; TRBD2 agrees at 15 bases. The sequencing input was peripheral blood. The CDR3 nucleotides are TGTGCCAGCACCTTTGGGACTAGCGGGGGGAATGAGCAGTTCTTC. Its translation: CASTFGTSGGNEQFF.